This T cell receptor (beta chain) was retrieved from a study of beta chain features in type 1 diabetes. Study-wide findings and caveats: When Type 1 diabetes patients were examined, their TCRB CDR3s proved moderately but significantly shorter in all four CD4+ subsets. TCRB repertoires of naive, central memory and Treg cells appeared more similar among patients than among healthy donors.

Of the isolated RNA, all was reverse transcribed, and so the sequenced material was expressed TCRB transcripts. The protocol was immunoSEQ multiplex PCR, while the TCRdb copy is restricted to in-frame clones and leaves out a portion. Among about 350,000 clones listed, around a fifth were seen once. This CDR3 is built from 13 residues. CDR1 SGHDN and CDR2 FVKESK come from the germline V gene. V lost 5 bases and J lost 5, with 12 bases in between. About this clone itself: No antigen is known for it.

Input material: naive CD4+ T cells from blood. The rearrangement uses TRBV14 and TRBJ1-1; D remains unclear. This sequence was found in a woman aged 18-29 years in good health. The CDR3 region is CASSKTWQTEAFF. The CDR3, as DNA: TGTGCCAGCAGCAAGACATGGCAGACTGAAGCTTTCTTT.